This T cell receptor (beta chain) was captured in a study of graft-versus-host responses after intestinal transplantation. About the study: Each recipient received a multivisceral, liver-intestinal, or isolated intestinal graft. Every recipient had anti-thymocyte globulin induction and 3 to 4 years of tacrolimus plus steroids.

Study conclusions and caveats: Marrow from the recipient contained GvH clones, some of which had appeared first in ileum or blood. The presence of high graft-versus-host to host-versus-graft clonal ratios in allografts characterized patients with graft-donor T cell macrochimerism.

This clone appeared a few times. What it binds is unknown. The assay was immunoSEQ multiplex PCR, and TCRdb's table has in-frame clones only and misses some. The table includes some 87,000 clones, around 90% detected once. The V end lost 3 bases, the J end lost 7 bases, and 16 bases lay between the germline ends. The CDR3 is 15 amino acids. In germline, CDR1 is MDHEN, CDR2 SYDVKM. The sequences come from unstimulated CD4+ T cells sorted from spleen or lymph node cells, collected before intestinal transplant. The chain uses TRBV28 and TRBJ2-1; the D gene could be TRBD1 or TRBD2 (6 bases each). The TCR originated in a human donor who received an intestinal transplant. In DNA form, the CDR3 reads TGTGCCAGCAGTTTTCCGGGGGCGAGACGGAATGAGCAGTTCTTC. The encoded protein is CASSFPGARRNEQFF. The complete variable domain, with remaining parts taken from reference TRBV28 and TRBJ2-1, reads DVKVTQSSRYLVKRTGEKVFLECVQDMDHENMFWYRQDPGLGLRLIYFSYDVKMKEKGDIPEGYSVSREKKERFSLILESASTNQTSMYLCASSFPGARRNEQFFGPGTRLTVL.